Listed below are T cell receptor beta chains from one sample, sequenced in a study of cytomegalovirus exposure and HLA in healthy donors. Data came from immunoSEQ multiplex PCR; TCRdb stores just in-frame clones and leaves some out. The data hold about 110,000 clones, with over 75% observed a single time. Sequenced material: PBMCs. These receptors originate from a human donor in good health. Both conserved end residues are part of each CDR3. The D gene is left open where the match is weak. The size field is filled for only some rows; it gives once, few, many or a size class.

d_call,j_call,v_call,clone_size,cdr3_aa,cdr3_nt
.,TRBJ2-1,TRBV5-1,.,CASSLSPGFSYNEQFF,TGCGCCAGCAGCTTGTCCCCGGGATTCTCCTACAATGAGCAGTTCTTC
TRBD2,TRBJ2-7,TRBV28,once,CATSPGLADSYEQYF,TGTGCCACGTCGCCGGGACTAGCGGACTCCTACGAGCAGTACTTC
.,TRBJ2-3,TRBV20-1,few,CSAKIADTQYF,TGCAGTGCTAAAATCGCAGATACGCAGTATTTT
.,TRBJ2-1,TRBV19,.,CASSQDGSSYNEQFF,TGTGCCAGTAGTCAGGACGGGAGCTCCTACAATGAGCAGTTCTTC
.,TRBJ2-1,TRBV11-3,few,CASSFEGQGYNEQFF,TGTGCCAGCAGCTTTGAGGGTCAAGGATACAATGAGCAGTTCTTC
.,TRBJ1-2,TRBV28,.,CASGELSEVRSYGYTF,TGTGCCAGTGGGGAACTTAGCGAGGTGAGGAGCTATGGCTACACCTTC
.,TRBJ2-7,TRBV5-8,.,CASSLAGTDYEQYF,TGTGCCAGCAGCTTGGCGGGAACTGATTACGAGCAGTACTTC
TRBD1,TRBJ1-1,TRBV28,.,CASSDRVRTEAFF,TGTGCCAGCAGTGACAGGGTTCGGACTGAAGCTTTCTTT
.,TRBJ1-5,TRBV28,once,CASRLGVLSNQPQHF,TGTGCCAGCAGACTCGGAGTCCTGAGCAATCAGCCCCAGCATTTT
TRBD2,TRBJ2-3,TRBV28,few,CATRLAGPTDTQYF,TGTGCCACCAGGCTAGCGGGACCCACAGATACGCAGTATTTT
.,TRBJ1-4,TRBV28,.,CATRPHSLNEKLFF,TGTGCCACTCGGCCGCACAGCCTTAATGAAAAACTGTTTTTT
.,TRBJ1-1,TRBV6-1,.,CASSEGRQYKTEAFF,TGTGCCAGCAGTGAAGGGCGACAGTACAAAACTGAAGCTTTCTTT
TRBD2,TRBJ2-7,TRBV7-9,few,CSSSSMTEGSAGGYEQYF,TGTTCCAGCAGCTCTATGACTGAGGGTAGCGCGGGAGGCTACGAGCAGTACTTC
TRBD1,TRBJ1-4,TRBV7-6,.,CASSLGATGTLEKLFF,TGTGCCAGCAGCTTAGGGGCGACAGGGACCCTCGAAAAACTGTTTTTT
.,TRBJ2-7,TRBV7-9,.,CASSLGSSYYEQYF,TGTGCCAGCAGCTTAGGATCTAGCTACTACGAGCAGTACTTC
TRBD1,TRBJ1-5,TRBV10-3,.,CAISEAGGYQPQHF,TGTGCCATCAGTGAGGCAGGGGGTTATCAGCCCCAGCATTTT
TRBD2,TRBJ2-1,TRBV11-3,.,CASRTGGTYNEQFF,TGTGCCAGCCGAACGGGAGGCACCTACAATGAGCAGTTCTTC
.,TRBJ1-1,TRBV5-6,.,CASREGNTEAFF,TGTGCCTCCAGAGAGGGAAACACTGAAGCTTTCTTT
TRBD2,TRBJ2-7,TRBV6-5,.,CASSRAGSEQYF,TGTGCCAGCAGTCGAGCGGGAAGCGAGCAGTACTTC
TRBD1,TRBJ1-2,TRBV6-1,.,CASSEIRDRVWGAYGYTF,TGTGCCAGCAGTGAAATCCGGGACAGGGTTTGGGGGGCATATGGCTACACCTTC
.,TRBJ2-7,TRBV5-5,.,CASSQEGAGPHEQYF,TGTGCCAGCAGCCAGGAGGGGGCAGGGCCTCACGAGCAGTACTTC
.,TRBJ1-5,TRBV27,.,CASSLWAGNQPQHF,TGTGCCAGCAGTTTATGGGCGGGGAATCAGCCCCAGCATTTT
TRBD1,TRBJ1-5,TRBV19,.,CASSIDPLRGGAGNQPQHF,TGTGCCAGTAGTATCGACCCCCTTCGAGGGGGCGCGGGAAATCAGCCCCAGCATTTT
TRBD2,TRBJ2-3,TRBV6-5,.,CASSSAGAARDTQYF,TGTGCCAGCAGCTCAGCGGGAGCGGCCCGAGATACGCAGTATTTT
TRBD2,TRBJ2-1,TRBV6-5,.,CASSPPGLAGQFF,TGTGCCAGCAGTCCTCCGGGACTAGCGGGACAGTTCTTC
TRBD1,TRBJ1-1,TRBV11-2,.,CASSIRQGANTEAFF,TGTGCCAGCAGTATCCGACAGGGGGCGAACACTGAAGCTTTCTTT